Below, 13 T cell receptor beta chains from the same sample are listed, as sequenced in a study of blood T cell repertoires in COVID-19. Method: immunoSEQ multiplex PCR; TCRdb's copy keeps in-frame clones and lacks some. The data hold more than 300,000 clones, with approximately 91% observed a single time. The specimen was PBMCs or T cells enriched from blood (not recorded which). Receptor source: a woman aged 40 to 55 who had been exposed to COVID-19.

The V and J genes are TRBV2 and TRBJ1-1; the D gene is possibly TRBD1 (5 bases). Trimming removed 10 bases at V and 5 bases at J, with 20 bases between. Germline CDR1 is SNHLY and CDR2 is FYNNEI. The CDR3 consists of 14 residues. CDR3 loop: CATQETALGTEAFF. In nucleotides, the CDR3 is TGTGCCACCCAGGAGACAGCCCTCGGGACTGAAGCTTTCTTT.

The chain is built from TRBV4-1 and TRBJ2-7; 8 bases line up with TRBD2. The CDR3 loop spans 19 amino acids. Trimming removed 0 bases from V and 0 bases from J; junction bases left unmatched: 13. The germline V gene encodes CDR1 MGHRA and CDR2 YSYEKL. The CDR3 coding sequence is TGCGCCAGCAGCCAAGAAGGACTAGCCGCCCCCGCGAGCTCCTACGAGCAGTACTTC. It translates to CASSQEGLAAPASSYEQYF.

There are a few counts of this clone. The chain joins TRBV18 to TRBJ1-5; 8 bases agree with TRBD1. V was pared by 2 bases and J by 2 bases, with 17 bases of the junction left unmatched. The germline V gene encodes CDR1 KGHSH and CDR2 LQKENI. The CDR3 is 20 residues long. CDR3 DNA: TGTGCCAGCTCACCAGACCCGGGACAGGCCGAAGGGGAGGGCAATCAGCCCCAGCATTTT. Translating gives CASSPDPGQAEGEGNQPQHF.

The chain carries TRBV29-1 and TRBJ1-2, with 7 bases that match TRBD1. Trimming took 6 bases from V and 2 from J; bases not matched to a gene: 3. Germline CDR1 SQVTM, CDR2 ANQGSEA. This CDR3 comprises 12 residues. CDR3 protein: CSVMTGNYGYTF. Here the CDR3 DNA reads TGCAGCGTCATGACAGGGAACTATGGCTACACCTTC.

The rearrangement links TRBV18 to TRBJ2-5; tentatively, D is TRBD1 (5 bases). V was shortened by 1 base and J by 1 base, with 13 bases between the two germline ends. The CDR3 is made up of 16 amino acids. In germline, CDR1 is KGHSH, CDR2 LQKENI. Here the CDR3 DNA reads TGTGCCAGCTCACCACTGGGCGACAGCATCCAAGAGACCCAGTACTTC. It codes for CASSPLGDSIQETQYF.

The chain links TRBV5-4 to TRBJ1-1; TRBD1 matches 7 bases. CDR1 and CDR2 from the germline V gene are SGHNT and YYREEE (reference sequence). V trimming: 4 bases; J trimming: 0 bases; junction bases outside the gene matches: 6. The CDR3 spans 15 residues. The CDR3 sequence is CASSSRTGVNTEAFF. The CDR3 bases are TGTGCCAGCAGCAGTCGGACAGGCGTGAACACTGAAGCTTTCTTT.

The chain employs TRBV19 and TRBJ2-1; 8 bases fit TRBD2. The CDR3 loop spans 16 amino acids. J was trimmed by 6 bases and V by 5 bases; bases with no gene match: 12. Germline CDR1 reads LNHDA; CDR2 reads SQIVND (reference sequence). CDR3: CASSVTGTRIVNEQFF. For the CDR3, the DNA is TGTGCCAGTAGTGTTACCGGGACTAGGATCGTCAATGAGCAGTTCTTC.

This sequence joins TRBV7-3 and TRBJ1-6, with 8 bases identical to TRBD1. CDR3 length equals 15 residues. Per germline, CDR1 SGHTA and CDR2 FQGTGA. V was clipped by 4 bases and J by 7 bases; unmatched bases: 6. The CDR3 sequence is CASSSQGAPNSPLHF. In nucleotides, the CDR3 is TGTGCCAGCAGCTCCCAGGGGGCGCCCAATTCACCCCTCCACTTT.

This CDR3 is CASSFGAGGYTF. DNA for the CDR3: TGTGCCAGCAGCTTTGGAGCGGGTGGCTACACCTTC. The chain links TRBV7-9 to TRBJ1-2; no clear D gene. Germline lookup yields CDR1 SEHNR and CDR2 FQNEAQ (reference sequence). The CDR3 loop spans 12 amino acids. Trimming took 3 bases from V and 7 from J, leaving 9 bases between them.

V is TRBV6-5 and J is TRBJ2-1; 8 bases map to TRBD2. Germline CDR1 MNHEY, CDR2 SVGAGI. This CDR3 comprises 13 residues. J was trimmed by 6 bases and V by 8 bases; bases with no gene match: 6. CDR3 nucleotide sequence: TGTGCCAGCCGTACTAGCGGTGGCAATGAGCAGTTCTTC. Protein product: CASRTSGGNEQFF.

This chain's CDR3 is CASSPIGSPGTEAFF. CDR3 coding DNA: TGTGCCAGCTCACCCATCGGGTCCCCGGGAACTGAAGCTTTCTTT. V gene TRBV18 combines with J gene TRBJ1-1, with no clear D. The CDR3 is 15 amino acids. Germline V gives CDR1 KGHSH, CDR2 LQKENI. The V end was cut by 3 bases, the J end by 5 bases, with 16 bases between.

The V and J genes are TRBV19 and TRBJ1-4; 9 bases match TRBD1. J gave up 8 bases and V 3 bases, and 4 bases lay outside the gene matches. From germline, CDR1 is LNHDA and CDR2 SQIVND (reference sequence). The CDR3 consists of 14 residues. DNA for the CDR3: TGTGCCAGTAGTATCGGGACAGGGTTAGAAAAACTGTTTTTT. This encodes CASSIGTGLEKLFF.

CDR3 nucleotides: TGTGCCAGCAGCTCCGGACTAGCGGGAGGACCTGAGCAGTTCTTC. Protein sequence: CASSSGLAGGPEQFF. This chain connects TRBV7-2 to TRBJ2-1; 14 nucleotides agree with TRBD2. The trim removed 4 bases at V and 9 bases at J, leaving 5 bases unmatched. The germline gives CDR1 SGHTA, CDR2 FQGNSA. The CDR3 length is 15 residues.